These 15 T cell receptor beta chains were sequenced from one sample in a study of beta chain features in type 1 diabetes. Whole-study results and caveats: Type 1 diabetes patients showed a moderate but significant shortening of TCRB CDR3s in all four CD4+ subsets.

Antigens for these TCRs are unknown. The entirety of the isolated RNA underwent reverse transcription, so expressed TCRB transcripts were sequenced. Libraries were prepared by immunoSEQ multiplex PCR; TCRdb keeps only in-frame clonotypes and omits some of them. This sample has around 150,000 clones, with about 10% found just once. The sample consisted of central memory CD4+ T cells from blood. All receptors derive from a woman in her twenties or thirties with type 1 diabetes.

The CDR3 loop reads CASSPWTGQSSYNEQFF. The CDR3 DNA reads TGCGCCAGCAGCCCCTGGACAGGCCAAAGCTCCTACAATGAGCAGTTCTTC. The V call is TRBV5-1, the J call TRBJ2-1; 7 nucleotides line up with TRBD1. The V and J ends lost 4 bases and 0 bases, in that order; junction bases with no gene match: 10. The CDR3 totals 17 residues. Germline lookup yields CDR1 SGHRS and CDR2 YFSETQ.

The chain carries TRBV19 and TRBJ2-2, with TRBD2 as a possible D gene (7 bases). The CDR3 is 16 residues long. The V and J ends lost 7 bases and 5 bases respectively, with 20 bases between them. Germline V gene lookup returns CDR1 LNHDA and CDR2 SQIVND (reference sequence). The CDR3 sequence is CASTPEGGSGTGELFF. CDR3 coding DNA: TGTGCCAGTACCCCTGAGGGGGGTAGCGGGACCGGGGAGCTGTTTTTT.

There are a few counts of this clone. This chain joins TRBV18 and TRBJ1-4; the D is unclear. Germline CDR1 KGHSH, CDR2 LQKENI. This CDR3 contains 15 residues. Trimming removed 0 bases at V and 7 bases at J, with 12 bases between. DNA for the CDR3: TGTGCCAGCTCACCACCTTCCGCGTCTAGTGAAAAACTGTTTTTT. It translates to CASSPPSASSEKLFF.

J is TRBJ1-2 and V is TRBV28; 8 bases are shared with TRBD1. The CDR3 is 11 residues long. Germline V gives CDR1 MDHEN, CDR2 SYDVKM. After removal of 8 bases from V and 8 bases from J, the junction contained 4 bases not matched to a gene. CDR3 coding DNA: TGTGCCAGCCATGCAGGGGGCGGCTACACCTTC. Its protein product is CASHAGGGYTF.

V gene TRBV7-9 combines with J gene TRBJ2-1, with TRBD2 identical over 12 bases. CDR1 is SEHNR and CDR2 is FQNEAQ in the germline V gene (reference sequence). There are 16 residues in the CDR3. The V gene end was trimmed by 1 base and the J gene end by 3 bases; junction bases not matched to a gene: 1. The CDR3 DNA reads TGTGCCAGCAGCTTAGGGGGACTAGCGGGCTACAATGAGCAGTTCTTC. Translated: CASSLGGLAGYNEQFF.

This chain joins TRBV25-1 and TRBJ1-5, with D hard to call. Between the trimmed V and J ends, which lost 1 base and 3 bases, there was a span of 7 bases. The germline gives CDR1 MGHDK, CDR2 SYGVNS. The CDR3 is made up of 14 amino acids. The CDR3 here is CASSEFRDNQPQHF. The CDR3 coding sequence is TGTGCCAGCAGTGAATTCCGGGACAATCAGCCCCAGCATTTT.

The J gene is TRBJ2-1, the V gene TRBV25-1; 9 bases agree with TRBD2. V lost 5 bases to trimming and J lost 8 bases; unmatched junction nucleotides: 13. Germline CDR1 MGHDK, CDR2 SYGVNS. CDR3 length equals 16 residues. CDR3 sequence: CASSLSGTSSGDEQFF. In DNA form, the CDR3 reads TGTGCCAGCAGTCTTTCTGGGACTAGCTCAGGCGATGAGCAGTTCTTC.

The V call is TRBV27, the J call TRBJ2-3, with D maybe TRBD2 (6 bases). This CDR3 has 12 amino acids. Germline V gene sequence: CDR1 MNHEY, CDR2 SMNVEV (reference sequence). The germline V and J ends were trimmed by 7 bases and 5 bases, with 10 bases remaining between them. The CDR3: CASKTSGDTQYF. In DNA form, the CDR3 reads TGTGCCAGCAAGACTAGTGGAGATACGCAGTATTTT.

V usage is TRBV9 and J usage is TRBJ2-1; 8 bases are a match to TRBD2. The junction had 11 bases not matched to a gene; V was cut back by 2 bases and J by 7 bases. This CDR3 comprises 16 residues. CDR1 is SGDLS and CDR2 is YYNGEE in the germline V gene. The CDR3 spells CASSVRSSGMGNEQFF. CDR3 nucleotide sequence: TGTGCCAGCAGCGTCCGAAGTAGCGGGATGGGGAATGAGCAGTTCTTC.

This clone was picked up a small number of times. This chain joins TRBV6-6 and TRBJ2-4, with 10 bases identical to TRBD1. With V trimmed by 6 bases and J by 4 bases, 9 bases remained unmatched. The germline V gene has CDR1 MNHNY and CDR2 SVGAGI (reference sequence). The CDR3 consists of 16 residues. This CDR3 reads CASRLPGTGVKNIQYF. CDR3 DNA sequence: TGTGCCAGCAGGCTCCCCGGGACAGGGGTTAAAAACATTCAGTACTTC.

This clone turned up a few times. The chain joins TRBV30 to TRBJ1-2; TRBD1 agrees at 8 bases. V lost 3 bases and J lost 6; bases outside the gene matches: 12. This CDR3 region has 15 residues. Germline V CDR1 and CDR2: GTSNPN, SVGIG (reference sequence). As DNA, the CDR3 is TGTGCCTGGAGAACAAAACAGGGGGATTGGAATGGCTACACCTTC. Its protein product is CAWRTKQGDWNGYTF.

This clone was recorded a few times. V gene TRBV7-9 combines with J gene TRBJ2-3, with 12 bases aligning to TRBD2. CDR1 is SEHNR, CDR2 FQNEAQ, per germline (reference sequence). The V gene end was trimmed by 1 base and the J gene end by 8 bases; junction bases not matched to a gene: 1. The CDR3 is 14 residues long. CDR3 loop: CASSLELAGGTQYF. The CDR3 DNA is TGTGCCAGCAGCTTAGAACTAGCGGGAGGTACGCAGTATTTT. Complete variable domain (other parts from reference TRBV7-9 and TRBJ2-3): DTGVSQNPRHKITKRGQNVTFRCDPISEHNRLYWYRQTLGQGPEFLTYFQNEAQLEKSRLLSDRFSAERPKGSFSTLEIQRTEQGDSAMYLCASSLELAGGTQYFGPGTRLTVL.

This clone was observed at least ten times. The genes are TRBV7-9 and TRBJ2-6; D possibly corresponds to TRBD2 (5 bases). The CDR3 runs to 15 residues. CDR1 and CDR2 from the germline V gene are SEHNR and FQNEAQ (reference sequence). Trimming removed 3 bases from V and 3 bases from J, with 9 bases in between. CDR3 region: CASSLYRDGANVLTF. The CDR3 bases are TGTGCCAGCAGCTTGTACCGGGATGGGGCCAACGTCCTGACTTTC.

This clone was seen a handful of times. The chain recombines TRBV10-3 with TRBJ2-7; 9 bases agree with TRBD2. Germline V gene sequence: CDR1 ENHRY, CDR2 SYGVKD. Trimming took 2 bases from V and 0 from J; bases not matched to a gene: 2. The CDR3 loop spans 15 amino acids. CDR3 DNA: TGTGCCATCAGTGAGGGTAGCGGGAGCTCCTACGAGCAGTACTTC. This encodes CAISEGSGSSYEQYF.

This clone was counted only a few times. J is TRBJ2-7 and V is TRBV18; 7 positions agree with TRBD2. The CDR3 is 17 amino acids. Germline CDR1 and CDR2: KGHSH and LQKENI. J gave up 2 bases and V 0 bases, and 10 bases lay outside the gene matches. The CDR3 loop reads CASSPPGLSGSTYEQYF. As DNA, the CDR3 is TGTGCCAGCTCACCACCGGGACTATCCGGATCGACCTACGAGCAGTACTTC.